This T cell receptor (beta chain) was recovered during a study of CD8 T cells in ankylosing spondylitis. Study-wide results and limits: Seemingly characteristic of ankylosing spondylitis blood was a TCR beta motif consisting of about 8 highly homologous variants. Certain motif variants had earlier been reported in reactive arthritis synovial fluid and blood. In ankylosing spondylitis patients, matched synovial fluid reportedly showed significant enrichment of disease-linked clones. With a CD8+ phenotype, disease-linked clones were relatively rare in peripheral blood.

Libraries of TCR beta came from quantitative 5'-RACE with molecular barcodes. Via MiXCR, TCRdb re-called the 5' RACE reads, giving one row per CDR3 protein. This table has 350,000 or so distinct CDR3 sequences, approximately 8% appearing once. The germline V gene encodes CDR1 SGHRS and CDR2 YFSETQ. V dropped 3 bases and J dropped 2; count of bases not matched to a gene: 5. The CDR3 is 15 amino acids. Ten or more counts support this clonotype. Its antigen is not identified. The rearrangement links TRBV5-1 to TRBJ2-1; 7 positions match TRBD1. Input material: blood, either unsorted or a sorted T cell fraction (not recorded which). This TCR derives from a male donor with ankylosing spondylitis. CDR3 nucleotides: TGCGCCAGCAGCTGGGGGACAGCAACCTACAATGAGCAGTTCTTC. As protein: CASSWGTATYNEQFF.